The 21 T cell receptor beta chains below were found in one sample sequenced in a study of cytomegalovirus exposure and HLA in healthy donors. PCR amplification relied on 60 Vbeta primers (plus 13 Jbeta primers). The table came from immunoSEQ multiplex PCR; TCRdb's copy has only in-frame clones and leaves some out. Of about 92,000 clones listed, more than 65% are singletons. Sequencing used PBMCs. Receptors originate from a girl aged 2 to 9 in good health and CMV-seropositive.

The rearrangement uses TRBV5-1 and TRBJ2-1; perhaps TRBD2 as D (5 bases). V lost 1 base and J lost 4, with 18 bases in between. Germline-derived CDR1 and CDR2 are SGHRS and YFSETQ. This CDR3 contains 17 residues. CDR3: CASSLKVGDELYNEQFF. The CDR3, as DNA: TGCGCCAGCAGCTTGAAAGTCGGGGATGAACTTTACAATGAGCAGTTCTTC.

This clone was observed a handful of times. The V call is TRBV4-2, the J call TRBJ1-5; no firm D call. Trimming shortened V by 1 base and J by 4 bases, and 8 bases separated the two germline ends. The CDR3 spans 14 residues. CDR1 is LGHNA and CDR2 is YNFKEQ in the germline V gene. CDR3 protein: CASSQGYGNQPQHF. In nucleotides, the CDR3 is TGTGCCAGCAGCCAAGGGTACGGTAATCAGCCCCAGCATTTT.

The rearrangement joins TRBV5-4 to TRBJ1-1; D perhaps matches TRBD1 (6 bases). V was pared by 4 bases and J by 11 bases, with 18 bases between. The CDR3 runs to 13 residues. CDR1 and CDR2 from the germline V gene are SGHNT and YYREEE (reference sequence). CDR3 amino acids: CASSPGGGKEAFF. In DNA form, the CDR3 reads TGTGCCAGCAGCCCGGGCGGGGGCAAGGAGGCTTTCTTT.

J is TRBJ2-1 and V is TRBV30, with TRBD2 matching 8 bases. CDR1 and CDR2 (germline): GTSNPN, SVGIG (reference sequence). The CDR3 has 16 amino acids. V lost 0 bases, J lost 1 base, and 5 bases stayed unmatched. For the CDR3, the DNA is TGTGCCTGGAGTGTTAGACTAGCGAGTTCCTACAATGAGCAGTTCTTC. The encoded protein is CAWSVRLASSYNEQFF.

The chain has TRBV7-3 and TRBJ1-1; a possible D gene is TRBD1 (5 bases). The germline gives CDR1 SGHTA, CDR2 FQGTGA. The CDR3 length is 14 residues. Trimming left V 5 bases short and J 1 base short, with 11 bases between. CDR3 coding DNA: TGTGCCAGCAGCCTCGGACACGGGAACACTGAAGCTTTCTTT. Translating it yields CASSLGHGNTEAFF.

The CDR3 sequence: CSVEAGQETQYF. CDR3 coding DNA: TGCAGCGTTGAGGCGGGACAAGAGACCCAGTACTTC. This chain connects TRBV29-1 to TRBJ2-5, with a weak D call TRBD2 (6 bases). Trimming pared 3 bases from V and 2 bases from J, leaving 7 bases between. The CDR3 sequence is 12 residues long. Germline lookup yields CDR1 SQVTM and CDR2 ANQGSEA.

The rearrangement links TRBV19 to TRBJ1-5; weak D call: TRBD1 (5 bases). Trimming stripped 8 bases from V and 3 bases from J, with 11 bases between. CDR3 length: 13 amino acids. The germline gives CDR1 LNHDA, CDR2 SQIVND (reference sequence). The CDR3 coding sequence is TGTGCCAGTCAAACAGGAGTCAATCAGCCCCAGCATTTT. Its protein product is CASQTGVNQPQHF.

The chain is built from TRBV19 and TRBJ1-5, with D possibly being TRBD1 (5 bases). The CDR3 has 17 residues. Between the trimmed V and J ends, which lost 5 bases and 2 bases, there was a span of 19 bases. Germline-derived CDR1 and CDR2 are LNHDA and SQIVND (reference sequence). As DNA, the CDR3 is TGTGCCAGTAGTCCCAATGGGAGGGGTTGGGGCAATCAGCCCCAGCATTTT. It codes for CASSPNGRGWGNQPQHF.

V usage is TRBV5-6 and J usage is TRBJ2-7, with D hard to call. The CDR3 sequence is 10 residues long. The V gene lost 5 bases and the J gene lost 2 bases, with 2 bases spanning the gap. In germline, CDR1 is SGHDT, CDR2 YYEEEE. The CDR3 DNA reads TGTGCCAGCAGTACCTACGAGCAGTACTTC. It codes for CASSTYEQYF.

Concerning this clone: Compared with germline, one end of the junction differs, possibly owing to a read error. Other DNA sequences of this sample code for an identical CDR3. The chain has TRBV28 and TRBJ1-5, with a possible D match to TRBD1 (6 bases). The CDR3 runs to 13 residues. Germline-derived CDR1 and CDR2 are MDHEN and SYDVKM. The CDR3 bases are TGTGCCAGCAGGCGACAGGAAACTCAGCCTCAGCATTTT. Amino acids: CASRRQETQPQHF.

The chain couples TRBV6-5 to TRBJ2-1, with TRBD1 matching over 10 bases. CDR1 and CDR2 from the germline V gene are MNHEY and SVGAGI. The CDR3 runs to 15 residues. Trimming at V came to 0 bases and at J to 5 bases, leaving 1 base not matched to a gene. CDR3: CASSYSGQGNNEQFF. DNA for the CDR3: TGTGCCAGCAGTTACTCGGGACAGGGGAACAATGAGCAGTTCTTC.

The chain combines TRBV14 with TRBJ2-1; 7 nucleotides agree with TRBD2. This CDR3 region has 13 residues. V was clipped by 4 bases and J by 13 bases; unmatched bases: 10. Germline CDR1 is SGHDN and CDR2 is FVKESK. The CDR3 region is CASSPLGGWLQFF. CDR3 in DNA: TGTGCCAGCAGCCCCCTCGGGGGGTGGCTTCAGTTCTTC.

This rearrangement joins TRBV7-9 to TRBJ2-2; D is undetermined. The CDR3 extends over 16 amino acids. Germline CDR1 and CDR2: SEHNR and FQNEAQ (reference sequence). V was pared by 3 bases and J by 1 base, with 12 bases between. In DNA, the CDR3 is TGTGCCAGCAGCTTGTCCGGGTTCCGGAACACCGGGGAGCTGTTTTTT. Residues: CASSLSGFRNTGELFF.

This clone was detected only once. The chain has TRBV4-1 and TRBJ1-2; 8 nucleotides line up with TRBD1. Germline assignment: CDR1 MGHRA and CDR2 YSYEKL. The J segment lost 2 bases and the V segment lost 3 bases, leaving 5 bases of the junction unmatched. The CDR3 extends over 15 amino acids. As DNA, the CDR3 is TGCGCCAGCAGCCAGGGGGGACAGGCGAACTATGGCTACACCTTC. Protein sequence: CASSQGGQANYGYTF.

The rearrangement links TRBV30 to TRBJ2-7, with D tentatively TRBD1 (7 bases). The CDR3 spans 13 residues. CDR1 is GTSNPN, CDR2 SVGIG, per germline (reference sequence). V was trimmed by 3 bases and J by 2 bases, leaving 11 bases between them. DNA of the CDR3: TGTGCCTGGAGCAGGGGGGAGACCTACGAGCAGTACTTC. This sequence encodes CAWSRGETYEQYF.

CDR3 DNA: TGCGCCAGCAGCCCGATAGCGGGATACGAGCAGTACTTC. Amino acids: CASSPIAGYEQYF. The genes are TRBV4-3 and TRBJ2-7; TRBD2 matches at 8 bases. Trimming cost V 4 bases and J 4 bases; bases outside gene matches: 3. The V gene's germline CDR1 is LGHNA and CDR2 YSLEER. The CDR3 runs to 13 residues.

The V and J genes are TRBV2 and TRBJ2-5, with 11 bases lining up with TRBD2. CDR3 length: 15 residues. Germline CDR1 reads SNHLY; CDR2 reads FYNNEI. V shed 4 bases, J shed 4 bases, and the junction held 5 bases outside the gene matches. The CDR3 DNA is TGTGCCAGCAGTGCGTCCCTAGCGGGGGGAGAGACCCAGTACTTC. Amino acid sequence: CASSASLAGGETQYF.

The rearrangement links TRBV30 to TRBJ1-3; D is uncertain. This CDR3 has 13 amino acids. Trimming removed 2 bases from V and 7 bases from J, with 12 bases in between. Looked up from germline, CDR1 is GTSNPN and CDR2 is SVGIG (reference sequence). CDR3 sequence (DNA): TGTGCCTGGAGTACGGGGATTAGGAACACCATATATTTT. Translated: CAWSTGIRNTIYF.

The CDR3 DNA reads TGTGCCAGCAGCCGGACTAGCGGGAGCCCCGACACCGGGGAGCTGTTTTTT. Encoded protein: CASSRTSGSPDTGELFF. This chain connects TRBV5-6 to TRBJ2-2; TRBD2 matches 13 bases. V was clipped by 4 bases and J by 3 bases; unmatched bases: 6. The CDR3 runs 17 residues. In germline, CDR1 is SGHDT, CDR2 YYEEEE.

This clone was seen only once. The chain recombines TRBV14 with TRBJ2-3; perhaps TRBD2 as D (6 bases). The CDR3 has 15 amino acids. Germline-derived CDR1 and CDR2 are SGHDN and FVKESK. The ends were cut back, 8 bases at V and 0 bases at J, with 15 bases in the middle. CDR3: CASGKGDFSTDTQYF. CDR3 coding DNA: TGTGCCAGCGGTAAAGGGGACTTTAGCACAGATACGCAGTATTTT.

V gene TRBV9 combines with J gene TRBJ2-1, with TRBD2 as a possible D gene (7 bases). The CDR3 is 16 residues long. V was trimmed by 0 bases and J by 5 bases, leaving 15 bases between them. Germline values: CDR1 SGDLS, CDR2 YYNGEE. The CDR3 protein is CASSVEGWGGHNEQFF. The DNA of the CDR3 is TGTGCCAGCAGCGTAGAAGGTTGGGGGGGCCACAATGAGCAGTTCTTC. Using reference TRBV9 and TRBJ2-1 for the parts outside the CDR3, the full variable domain is DSGVTQTPKHLITATGQRVTLRCSPRSGDLSVYWYQQSLDQGLQFLIQYYNGEERAKGNILERFSAQQFPDLHSELNLSSLELGDSALYFCASSVEGWGGHNEQFFGPGTRLTVL.